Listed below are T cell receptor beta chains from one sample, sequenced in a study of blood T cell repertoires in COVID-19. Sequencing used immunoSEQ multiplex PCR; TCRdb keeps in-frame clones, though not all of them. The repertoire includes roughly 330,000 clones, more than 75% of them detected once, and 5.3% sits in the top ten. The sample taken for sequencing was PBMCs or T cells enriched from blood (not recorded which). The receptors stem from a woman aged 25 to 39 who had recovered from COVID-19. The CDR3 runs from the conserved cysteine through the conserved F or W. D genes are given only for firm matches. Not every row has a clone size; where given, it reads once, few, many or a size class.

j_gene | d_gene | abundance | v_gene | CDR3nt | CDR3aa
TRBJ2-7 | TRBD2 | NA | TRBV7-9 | TGTGCCAGCAGCTTAGGAGGGACTAGAAACGAGCAGTACTTC | CASSLGGTRNEQYF
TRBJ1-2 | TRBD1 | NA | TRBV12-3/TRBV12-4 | TGTGCCAGCAGTTTCAAGGGGACAGGCTTCTACACCTTC | CASSFKGTGFYTF
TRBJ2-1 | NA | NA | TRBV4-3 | TGCGCCAGCAGCCAAGAAGAGGGATTCGGTGAGCAGTTCTTC | CASSQEEGFGEQFF
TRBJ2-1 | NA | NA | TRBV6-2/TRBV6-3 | TGTGCCAGCAGTAATCAGGGGTACAATGAGCAGTTCTTC | CASSNQGYNEQFF
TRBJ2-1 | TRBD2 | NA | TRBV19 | TGTGCCAGTAGTATGTGGCGGGGGGGCAATGAGCAGTTCTTC | CASSMWRGGNEQFF
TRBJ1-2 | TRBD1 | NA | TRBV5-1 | TGCGCCAGCAGCTCGACAGGGGTCGATGGCTACACCTTC | CASSSTGVDGYTF
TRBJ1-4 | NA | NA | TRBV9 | TGTGCCAGCAGCGCGGACTCGTTTCCCCAAAGGCTGTTTTTT | CASSADSFPQRLFF
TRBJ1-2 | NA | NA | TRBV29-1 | TGCAGCGTTACACTACGGACAGACAACTATGGCTACACCTTC | CSVTLRTDNYGYTF
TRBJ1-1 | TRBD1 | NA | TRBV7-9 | TGTGCCAGCAGCTTAGCCGGGACAGGGCAGAGGAACACTGAAGCTTTCTTT | CASSLAGTGQRNTEAFF
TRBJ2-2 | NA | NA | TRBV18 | TGTGCCAGCTCACTCCGAGCAGGGATCCTAAACACCGGGGAGCTGTTTTTT | CASSLRAGILNTGELFF
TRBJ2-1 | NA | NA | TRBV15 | TGTGCCACCAGCAGAGTCAGCGGCTCCTCCTACAATGAGCAGTTCTTC | CATSRVSGSSYNEQFF
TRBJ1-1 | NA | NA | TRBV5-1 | TGCGCCAGCGGGGATAGCAGAGCTACAGGTGAAGCTTTCTTT | CASGDSRATGEAFF
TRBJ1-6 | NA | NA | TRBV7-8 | TGTGCCAGCAGCTTAGGGTCCCGGGTAGTGAATAATTCACCCCTCCACTTT | CASSLGSRVVNNSPLHF
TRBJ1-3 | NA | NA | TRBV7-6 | TGTGCCAGCAGCCAAGACAGTGTCTCTGGAAACACCATATATTTT | CASSQDSVSGNTIYF
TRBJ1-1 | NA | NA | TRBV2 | TGTGCCAGCCTATCGACAGAGATGAACACTGAAGCTTTCTTT | CASLSTEMNTEAFF
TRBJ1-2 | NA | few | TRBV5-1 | TGCGCCAGCAGCCCGGTGGGGGCTCCCTTAAGCCTTGGCTACACCTTC | CASSPVGAPLSLGYTF
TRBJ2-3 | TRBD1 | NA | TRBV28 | TGTGCCAGCAGTTTATGGGCAGGGGGCACCACAGATACGCAGTATTTT | CASSLWAGGTTDTQYF
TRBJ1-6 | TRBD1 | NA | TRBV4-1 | TGCGCCAGCAGCCTTTCCGGGACAGGGATCAGCTCCTATAATTCACCCCTCCACTTT | CASSLSGTGISSYNSPLHF
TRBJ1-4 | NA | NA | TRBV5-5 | TGTGCCAGCAGTATACAGGGCGTAACTAATGAAAAACTGTTTTTT | CASSIQGVTNEKLFF
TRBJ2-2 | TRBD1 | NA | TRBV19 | TGTGCCACCTTACAGGGGTCAGGGACCGGGGAGCTGTTTTTT | CATLQGSGTGELFF
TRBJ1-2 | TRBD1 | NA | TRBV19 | TGTGCCAGTAGTATGGGCAGGGGGAACTATGGCTACACCTTC | CASSMGRGNYGYTF
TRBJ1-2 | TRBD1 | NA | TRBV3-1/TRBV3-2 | TGTGCCAGCAGCCCAGAACAGCGACAGGGGTACTATGGCTACACCTTC | CASSPEQRQGYYGYTF
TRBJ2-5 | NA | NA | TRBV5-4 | TGTGCCAGCAGCTTTACGCGTTTGGGCAGAAACCAAGAGACCCAGTACTTC | CASSFTRLGRNQETQYF
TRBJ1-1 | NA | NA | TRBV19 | TGTGCCACGAGCTTGTCAGGGACTGAAGCTTTCTTT | CATSLSGTEAFF
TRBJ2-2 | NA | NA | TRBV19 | TGTGCCAGTACTCTAGGGACAAAACCGAACACCGGGGAGCTGTTTTTT | CASTLGTKPNTGELFF
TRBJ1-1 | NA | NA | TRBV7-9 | TGTGCCAGCAGCCCCTCGTTGGCGGCCAACACTGAAGCTTTCTTT | CASSPSLAANTEAFF
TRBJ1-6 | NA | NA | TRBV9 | TGTGCCAGCAGCCCGCGGGGAGGGCCCCTCCACTTT | CASSPRGGPLHF
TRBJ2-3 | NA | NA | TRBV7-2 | TGTGCCAGCACCCCAACGAGGGTCACAGATACGCAGTATTTT | CASTPTRVTDTQYF
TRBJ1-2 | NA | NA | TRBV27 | TGTGCCAGCAGCAGGTCCGGGGTAGGGCTCGTTGGCTACACCTTC | CASSRSGVGLVGYTF
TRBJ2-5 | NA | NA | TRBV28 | TGTGCCAGCAGAAGACAGGTCCAAGAGACCCAGTACTTC | CASRRQVQETQYF
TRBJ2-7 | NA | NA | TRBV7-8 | TGTGCCAGCAGCCCAAAAGGGACACAACCACCCTACGAGCAGTACTTC | CASSPKGTQPPYEQYF
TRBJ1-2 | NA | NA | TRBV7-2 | TGTGCCAGCAGCCCAGCGACGAACTATGGCTACACCTTC | CASSPATNYGYTF
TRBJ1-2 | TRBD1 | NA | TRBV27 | TGTGCCAGCAGTTTAAACAGGGGCTATGGCTACACCTTC | CASSLNRGYGYTF
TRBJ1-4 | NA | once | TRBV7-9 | TGTGCCAGCAGCCTCCGGGTTTGGGGGGGTAGTGAAAAACTGTTTTTT | CASSLRVWGGSEKLFF
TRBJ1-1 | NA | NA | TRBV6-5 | TGTGCCAGCACTACCCGAAGATCCGGGGGAACTGAAGCTTTCTTT | CASTTRRSGGTEAFF
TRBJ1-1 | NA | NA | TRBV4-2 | TGTGCCAGCAGCTTTAGGCGGGGAGGGACGAACACTGAAGCTTTCTTT | CASSFRRGGTNTEAFF
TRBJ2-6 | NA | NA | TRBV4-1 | TGCGCCAGCAGCCAAGAGGGCGCCGTCCTGACTTTC | CASSQEGAVLTF
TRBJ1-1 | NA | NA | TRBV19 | TGTGCCAGTAGTATAAGTTATCGGGGCACTGAAGCTTTCTTT | CASSISYRGTEAFF
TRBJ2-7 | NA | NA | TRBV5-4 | TGTGCCAGCACCGGTCCTACCCGCGAGCAGTACTTC | CASTGPTREQYF
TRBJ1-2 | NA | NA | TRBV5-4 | TGTGCCAGCAGCCCGACAGGCCTCATCCGTAGTAACTATGGCTACACCTTC | CASSPTGLIRSNYGYTF
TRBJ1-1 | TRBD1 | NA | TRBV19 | TGTGCCAGTAGTGAGGGGGCAGGGAACACTGAAGCTTTCTTT | CASSEGAGNTEAFF
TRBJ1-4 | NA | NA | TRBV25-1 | TGTGCCAGCAGTGAATCAGGGTACAATGAAAAACTGTTTTTT | CASSESGYNEKLFF
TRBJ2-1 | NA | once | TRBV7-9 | TGTGCCAGCAGCCCCAGGGCCACAGTCGACAATGAGCAGTTCTTC | CASSPRATVDNEQFF
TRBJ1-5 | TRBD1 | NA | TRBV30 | TGTGCCTGGGGAACAGGGGACCAGCCCCAGCATTTT | CAWGTGDQPQHF
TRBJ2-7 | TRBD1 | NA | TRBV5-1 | TGCGCCAGCAGCTTAGGGGGCAGGGGAGTCTACGAGCAGTACTTC | CASSLGGRGVYEQYF
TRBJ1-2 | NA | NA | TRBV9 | TGTGCCAGCAGCGTAGAACCAGAGAGGCCCTTCTATGGCTACACCTTC | CASSVEPERPFYGYTF
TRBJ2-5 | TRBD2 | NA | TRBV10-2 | TGCGCCAGCATGACTTTAGCGGGGCCCCAAGAGACCCAGTACTTC | CASMTLAGPQETQYF
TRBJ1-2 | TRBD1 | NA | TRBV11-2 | TGTGCCAGCAGCACCCCGACAGGGGGCCGATATGGCTACACCTTC | CASSTPTGGRYGYTF
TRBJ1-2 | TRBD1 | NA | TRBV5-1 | TGCGCCAGCAGCACGGGACAGGGACGTGCTGGCTACACCTTC | CASSTGQGRAGYTF